The clone carrying this T cell receptor (beta chain) occurred a few times. The ends lost 1 base at V and 5 bases at J; junction bases unmatched: 11. The CDR3 totals 17 residues. CDR1 and CDR2 from the germline V gene are SGHVS and FNYEAQ. This sample was taken from a study of blood T cell repertoires in COVID-19. As for the study in general: Acute-phase and convalescent COVID-19 samples originated in the United States, Italy and Spain. T cells, B-cell-depleted T cells, or PBMCs provided the cDNA or gDNA that served as material.

As originally analysed: Estimates of nucleated cell counts were drawn from the amplification of reference gene primers. The table came from immunoSEQ multiplex PCR; TCRdb's copy has only in-frame clones and leaves some out. Clone size and V and J calls were adopted from that table, with D and trimming inferred from the DNA. The table shows 70,000 or so clones, with 85% to 90% occurring only once. The genes are TRBV7-6 and TRBJ2-5, with TRBD1 matching over 9 bases. This receptor was taken from a man aged 55 to 69 with acute or convalescent COVID-19. Sequenced: peripheral blood. The CDR3 is CASSLVSSGTGMETQYF. As DNA, the CDR3 is TGTGCCAGCAGCTTAGTTTCATCCGGGACAGGGATGGAGACCCAGTACTTC.